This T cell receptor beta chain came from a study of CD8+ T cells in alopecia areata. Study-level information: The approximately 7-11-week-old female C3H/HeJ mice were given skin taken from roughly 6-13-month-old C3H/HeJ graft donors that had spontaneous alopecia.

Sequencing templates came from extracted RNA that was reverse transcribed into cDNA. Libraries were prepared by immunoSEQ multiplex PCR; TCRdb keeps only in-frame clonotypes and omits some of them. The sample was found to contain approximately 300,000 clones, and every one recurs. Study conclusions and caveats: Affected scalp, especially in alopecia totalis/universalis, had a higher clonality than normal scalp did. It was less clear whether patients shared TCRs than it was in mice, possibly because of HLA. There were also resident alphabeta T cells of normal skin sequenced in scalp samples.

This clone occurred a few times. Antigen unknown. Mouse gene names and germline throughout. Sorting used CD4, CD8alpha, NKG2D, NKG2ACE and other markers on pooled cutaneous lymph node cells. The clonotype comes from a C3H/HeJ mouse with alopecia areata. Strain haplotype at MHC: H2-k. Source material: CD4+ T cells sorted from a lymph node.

The sequenced part of the CDR3 DNA is TGTGCCAGCAGTGATCGGGGGGCTGCT. It specifies CASSDRGAA. The CDR3, in full, reads CASSDRGAAEQFF. V usage is TRBV13-1 and J usage is TRBJ2-1; a weak D match, TRBD2 (7 bases). The CDR3 end falls 4 residues outside the read, so it is completed with the germline J gene. Trimming removed 1 base at V and 6 bases at J, with 8 bases between. Germline assignment: CDR1 NSHNY and CDR2 SYGAGN. This CDR3 has 13 amino acids.